This T cell receptor beta chain was identified during a study of blood T cell repertoires in COVID-19. On the study more broadly: Spain, Italy and the United States supplied samples that represented acute and convalescent COVID-19.

As handled by the study authors: Using reference gene primer amplification, nucleated cell counts were estimated. The data were produced by immunoSEQ multiplex PCR, yet TCRdb's version contains in-frame clones alone and is incomplete. The V and J calls and clone size come from that table; D and trimming were worked out from the DNA. The sample contains tens of thousands of clones, 88% of which appear only once. With 5 bases removed from V and 6 bases from J, the gap between germline ends came to 15 bases. The CDR3 consists of 14 residues. Germline lookup yields CDR1 MDHEN and CDR2 SYDVKM. Sequencing was performed on peripheral blood. The sequence was obtained from a woman of 80 years or more with active COVID-19. This rearrangement joins TRBV28 to TRBJ2-3, with D maybe TRBD2 (5 bases). Here the CDR3 reads CASSPPGLQDTQYF. CDR3 in DNA: TGTGCCAGCAGTCCCCCCGGACTGCAGGATACGCAGTATTTT.